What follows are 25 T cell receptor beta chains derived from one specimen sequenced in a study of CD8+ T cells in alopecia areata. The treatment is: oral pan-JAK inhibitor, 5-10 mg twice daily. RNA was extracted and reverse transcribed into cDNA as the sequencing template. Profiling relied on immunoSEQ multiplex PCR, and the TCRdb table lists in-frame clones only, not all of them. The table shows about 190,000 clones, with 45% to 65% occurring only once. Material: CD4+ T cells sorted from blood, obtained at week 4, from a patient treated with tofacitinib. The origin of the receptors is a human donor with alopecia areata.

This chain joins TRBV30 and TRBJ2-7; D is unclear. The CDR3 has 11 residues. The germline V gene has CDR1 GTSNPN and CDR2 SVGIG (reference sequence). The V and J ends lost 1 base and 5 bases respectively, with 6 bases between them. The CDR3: CAWSEVNEQYF. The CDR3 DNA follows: TGTGCCTGGAGTGAGGTCAACGAGCAGTACTTC. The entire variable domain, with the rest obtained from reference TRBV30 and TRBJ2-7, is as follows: SQTIHQWPATLVQPVGSPLSLECTVEGTSNPNLYWYRQAAGRGLQLLFYSVGIGQISSEVPQNLSASRPQDRQFILSSKKLLLSDSGFYLCAWSEVNEQYFGPGTRLTVT.

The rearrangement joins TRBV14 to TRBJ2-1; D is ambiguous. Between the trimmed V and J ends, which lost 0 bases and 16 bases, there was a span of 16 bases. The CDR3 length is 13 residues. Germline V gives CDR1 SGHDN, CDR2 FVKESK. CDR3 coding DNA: TGTGCCAGCAGCCAAGAAACTTTATTCATGGCCTTCTTC. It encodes CASSQETLFMAFF.

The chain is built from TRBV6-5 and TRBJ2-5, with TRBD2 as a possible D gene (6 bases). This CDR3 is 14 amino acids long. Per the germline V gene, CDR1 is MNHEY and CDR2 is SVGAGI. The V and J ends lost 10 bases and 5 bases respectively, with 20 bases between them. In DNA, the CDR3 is TGTGCCACAATTGGAGGAGGGGCCGGGGAGACCCAGTACTTC. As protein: CATIGGGAGETQYF.

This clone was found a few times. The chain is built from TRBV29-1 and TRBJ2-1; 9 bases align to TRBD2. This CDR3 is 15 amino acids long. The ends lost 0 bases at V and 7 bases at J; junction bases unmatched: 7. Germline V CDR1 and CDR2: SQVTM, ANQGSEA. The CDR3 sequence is CSVEDPLAGYNEQFF. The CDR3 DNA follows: TGCAGCGTTGAAGATCCACTAGCGGGCTATAATGAGCAGTTCTTC.

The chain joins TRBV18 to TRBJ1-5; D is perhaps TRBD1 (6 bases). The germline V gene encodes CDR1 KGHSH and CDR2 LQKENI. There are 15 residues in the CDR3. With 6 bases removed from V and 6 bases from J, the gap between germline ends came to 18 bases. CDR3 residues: CASSLTGYISQPQHF. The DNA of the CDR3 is TGTGCCAGCTCCCTAACAGGGTACATCAGTCAGCCCCAGCATTTT. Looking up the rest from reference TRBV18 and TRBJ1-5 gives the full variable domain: NAGVMQNPRHLVRRRGQEARLRCSPMKGHSHVYWYRQLPEEGLKFMVYLQKENIIDESGMPKERFSAEFPKEGPSILRIQQVVRGDSAAYFCASSLTGYISQPQHFGDGTRLSIL.

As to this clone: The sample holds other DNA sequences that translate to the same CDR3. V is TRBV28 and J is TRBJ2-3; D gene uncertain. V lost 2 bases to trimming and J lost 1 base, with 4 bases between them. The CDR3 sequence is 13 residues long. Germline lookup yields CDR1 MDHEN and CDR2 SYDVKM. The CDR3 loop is CASSLGGTDTQYF. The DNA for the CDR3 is TGTGCCAGCAGTTTAGGAGGCACAGATACGCAGTATTTT.

The CDR3 region is CASSAFGTQKDTQYF. DNA for the CDR3: TGTGCCAGCAGTGCCTTTGGGACACAGAAGGATACGCAGTATTTT. This rearrangement joins TRBV2 to TRBJ2-3, with D possibly being TRBD1 (6 bases). This CDR3 has 15 amino acids. V was trimmed by 4 bases and J by 6 bases, leaving 17 bases between them. Germline lookup yields CDR1 SNHLY and CDR2 FYNNEI. Supplemented by reference TRBV2 and TRBJ2-3, the full variable domain reads EPEVTQTPSHQVTQMGQEVILRCVPISNHLYFYWYRQILGQKVEFLVSFYNNEISEKSEIFDDQFSVERPDGSNFTLKIRSTKLEDSAMYFCASSAFGTQKDTQYFGPGTRLTVL.

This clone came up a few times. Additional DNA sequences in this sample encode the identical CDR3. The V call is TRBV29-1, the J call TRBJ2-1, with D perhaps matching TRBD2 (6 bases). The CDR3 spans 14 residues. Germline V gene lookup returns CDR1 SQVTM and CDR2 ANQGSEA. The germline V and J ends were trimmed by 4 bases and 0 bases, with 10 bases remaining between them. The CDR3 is CSVGRASSYNEQFF. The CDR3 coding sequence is TGCAGCGTTGGGAGGGCTAGCTCCTACAATGAGCAGTTCTTC.

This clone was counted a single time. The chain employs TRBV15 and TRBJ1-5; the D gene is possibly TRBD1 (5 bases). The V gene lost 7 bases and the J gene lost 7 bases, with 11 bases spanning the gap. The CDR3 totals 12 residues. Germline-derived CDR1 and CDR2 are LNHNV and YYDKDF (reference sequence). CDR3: CATTPTAQPQHF. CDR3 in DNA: TGTGCCACCACCCCGACAGCGCAGCCCCAGCATTTT.

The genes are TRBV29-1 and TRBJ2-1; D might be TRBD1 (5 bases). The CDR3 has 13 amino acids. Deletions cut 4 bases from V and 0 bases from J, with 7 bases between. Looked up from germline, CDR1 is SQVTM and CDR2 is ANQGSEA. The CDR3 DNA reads TGCAGCGTTGCAGGGCTCTCCTACAATGAGCAGTTCTTC. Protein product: CSVAGLSYNEQFF.

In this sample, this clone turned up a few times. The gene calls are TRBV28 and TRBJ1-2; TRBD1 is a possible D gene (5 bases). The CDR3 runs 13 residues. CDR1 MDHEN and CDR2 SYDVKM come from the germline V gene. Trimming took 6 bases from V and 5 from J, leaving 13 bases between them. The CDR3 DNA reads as TGTGCCAGCAGGATCGAATCAGGGTATGGCTACACCTTC. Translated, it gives CASRIESGYGYTF.

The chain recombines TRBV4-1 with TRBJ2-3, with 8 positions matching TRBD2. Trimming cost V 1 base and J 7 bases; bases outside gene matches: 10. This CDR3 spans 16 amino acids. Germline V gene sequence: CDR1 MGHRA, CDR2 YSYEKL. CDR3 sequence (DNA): TGCGCCAGCAGCCAAGTTTTCGGTAGCGGGGCGAATACGCAGTATTTT. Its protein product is CASSQVFGSGANTQYF.

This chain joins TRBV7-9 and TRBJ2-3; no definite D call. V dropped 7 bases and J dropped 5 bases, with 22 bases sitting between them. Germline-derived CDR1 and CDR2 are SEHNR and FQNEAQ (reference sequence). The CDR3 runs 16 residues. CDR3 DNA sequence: TGTGCCAGCACTCCGCCGCCAGCTACCCCCCAAGATACGCAGTATTTT. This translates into CASTPPPATPQDTQYF.

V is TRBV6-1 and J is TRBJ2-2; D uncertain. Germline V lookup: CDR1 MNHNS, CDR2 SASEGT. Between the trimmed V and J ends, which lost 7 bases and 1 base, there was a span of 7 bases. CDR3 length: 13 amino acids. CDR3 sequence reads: CASTTGNTGELFF. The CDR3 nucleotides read TGTGCCAGCACAACGGGGAACACCGGGGAGCTGTTTTTT.

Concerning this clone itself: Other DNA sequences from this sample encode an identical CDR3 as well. In DNA form, the CDR3 reads TGTGCCAGCAGCCCCAGTGTCAGCTATGGCTACACCTTC. This codes for CASSPSVSYGYTF. This chain joins TRBV7-2 and TRBJ1-2, with unresolved D. This CDR3 is 13 amino acids long. Germline V lookup: CDR1 SGHTA, CDR2 FQGNSA. Deletions cut 5 bases from V and 4 bases from J, with 11 bases between. Drawing the rest from reference TRBV7-2 and TRBJ1-2, the complete variable domain is GAGVSQSPSNKVTEKGKDVELRCDPISGHTALYWYRQSLGQGLEFLIYFQGNSAPDKSGLPSDRFSAERTGGSVSTLTIQRTQQEDSAVYLCASSPSVSYGYTFGSGTRLTVV.

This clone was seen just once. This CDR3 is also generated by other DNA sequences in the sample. The CDR3 is CSVASSYEQYF. The CDR3 nucleotides read TGCAGCGTTGCTTCATCCTACGAGCAGTACTTC. The chain is built from TRBV29-1 and TRBJ2-7, with D uncertain. V dropped 4 bases and J dropped 1 base, with 5 bases sitting between them. The CDR3 consists of 11 residues. The germline gives CDR1 SQVTM, CDR2 ANQGSEA.

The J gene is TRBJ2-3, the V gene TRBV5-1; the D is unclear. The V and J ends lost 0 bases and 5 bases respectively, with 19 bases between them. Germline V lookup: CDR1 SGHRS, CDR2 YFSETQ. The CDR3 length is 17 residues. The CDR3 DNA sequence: TGCGCCAGCAGCTTGGCCCGTCATAGTGGTTCAGGAGATACGCAGTATTTT. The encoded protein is CASSLARHSGSGDTQYF. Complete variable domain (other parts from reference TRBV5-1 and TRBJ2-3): KAGVTQTPRYLIKTRGQQVTLSCSPISGHRSVSWYQQTPGQGLQFLFEYFSETQRNKGNFPGRFSGRQFSNSRSEMNVSTLELGDSALYLCASSLARHSGSGDTQYFGPGTRLTVL.

The DNA for the CDR3 is TGTGCCACTTCGGACCAGGGGTGGACAGGAAGAAACTATGGCTACACCTTC. Translating it yields CATSDQGWTGRNYGYTF. This chain links TRBV19 with TRBJ1-2; 7 bases map to TRBD1. The CDR3 consists of 17 residues. CDR1 and CDR2 (germline): LNHDA, SQIVND (reference sequence). With 10 bases clipped from V and 2 bases from J, the junction kept 19 bases outside the gene matches.

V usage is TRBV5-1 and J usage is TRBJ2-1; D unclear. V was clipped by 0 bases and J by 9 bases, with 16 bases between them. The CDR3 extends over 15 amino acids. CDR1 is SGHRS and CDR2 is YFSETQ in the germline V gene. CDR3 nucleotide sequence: TGCGCCAGCAGCTTGGGTCAGGCCCCTGGTTTTGAGCAGTTCTTC. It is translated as CASSLGQAPGFEQFF.

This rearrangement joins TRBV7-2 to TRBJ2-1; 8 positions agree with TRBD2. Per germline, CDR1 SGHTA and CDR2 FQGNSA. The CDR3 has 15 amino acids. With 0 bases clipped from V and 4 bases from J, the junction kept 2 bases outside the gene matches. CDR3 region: CASSLAIAGYNEQFF. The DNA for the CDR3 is TGTGCCAGCAGCTTAGCCATAGCGGGATACAATGAGCAGTTCTTC.

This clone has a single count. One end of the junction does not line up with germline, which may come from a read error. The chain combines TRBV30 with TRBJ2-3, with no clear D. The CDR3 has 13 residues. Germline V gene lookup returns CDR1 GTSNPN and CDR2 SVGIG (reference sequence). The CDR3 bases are TGTGCCTGGAGTGTACTCGGCACGGATACGCAGTATTTT. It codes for CAWSVLGTDTQYF.

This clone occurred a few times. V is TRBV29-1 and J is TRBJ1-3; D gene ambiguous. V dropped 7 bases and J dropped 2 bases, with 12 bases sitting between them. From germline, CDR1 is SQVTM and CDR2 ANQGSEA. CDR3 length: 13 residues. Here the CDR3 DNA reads TGCAGCGCGGAAGATTGGGCTGGAAACACCATATATTTT. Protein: CSAEDWAGNTIYF.

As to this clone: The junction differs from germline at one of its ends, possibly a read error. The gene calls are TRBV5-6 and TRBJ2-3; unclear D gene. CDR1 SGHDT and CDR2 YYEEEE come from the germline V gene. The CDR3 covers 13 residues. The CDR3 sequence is CASGFGRADTQYF. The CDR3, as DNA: TGTGCCAGCGGCTTCGGTAGGGCAGATACGCAGTATTTT.

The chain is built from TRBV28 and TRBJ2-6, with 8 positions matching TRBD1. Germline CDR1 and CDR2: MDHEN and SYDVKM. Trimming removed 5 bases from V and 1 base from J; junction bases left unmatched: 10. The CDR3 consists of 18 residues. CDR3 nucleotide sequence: TGTGCCAGCAGTACCGAAAGACAGGGGAAGTCTGGGGCCAACGTCCTGACTTTC. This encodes CASSTERQGKSGANVLTF.

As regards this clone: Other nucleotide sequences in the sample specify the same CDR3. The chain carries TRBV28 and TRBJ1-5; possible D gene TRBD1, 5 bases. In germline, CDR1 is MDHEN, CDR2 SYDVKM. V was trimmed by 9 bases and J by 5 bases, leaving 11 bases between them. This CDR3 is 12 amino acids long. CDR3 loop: CASTGGDQPQHF. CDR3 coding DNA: TGTGCCAGTACCGGGGGGGATCAGCCCCAGCATTTT.